Following are 13 T cell receptor beta chains from one sample sequenced in a study of T cells after yellow fever vaccination. In TCRdb, the 5' RACE reads were re-called with MiXCR into one record per CDR3 protein. This table holds some 220,000 distinct CDR3 sequences, approximately 3% found once. Sequencing used CD4+ T cells sorted from PBMCs, obtained 10 days after the yellow fever booster vaccination. The receptor set was obtained from a man younger than 35 who received the YFV17D yellow fever vaccine.

This chain links TRBV20-1 with TRBJ2-1; D tentatively reads TRBD1 or TRBD2 (6 bases each). The length of the CDR3 is 14 residues. V dropped 3 bases and J dropped 7 bases, with 16 bases sitting between them. Looked up from germline, CDR1 is DFQATT and CDR2 is SNEGSKA (reference sequence). DNA of the CDR3: TGCAGTGCTAGGCCGGGGGCGGTTTTTAATGAGCAGTTCTTC. This gives the protein CSARPGAVFNEQFF.

This clonotype was seen many times. V usage is TRBV7-9 and J usage is TRBJ1-1; D possibly corresponds to TRBD1 (6 bases). This CDR3 spans 13 amino acids. Trimming left V 0 bases short and J 8 bases short, with 10 bases between. Looked up from germline, CDR1 is SEHNR and CDR2 is FQNEAQ (reference sequence). The CDR3 region has the DNA TGTGCCAGCAGCTTAGCCGGCGGGGGCGAAGCTTTCTTT. Its translation is CASSLAGGGEAFF.

This clonotype was found many times. The rearrangement links TRBV7-2 to TRBJ1-3; unclear D gene. The CDR3 contains 14 residues. Germline V gene sequence: CDR1 SGHTA, CDR2 FQGNSA. V was pared by 5 bases and J by 0 bases, with 8 bases between. The DNA of the CDR3 is TGTGCCAGCAGCGTAGACACCTCTGGAAACACCATATATTTT. This codes for CASSVDTSGNTIYF. Supplemented by reference TRBV7-2 and TRBJ1-3, the full variable domain reads GAGVSQSPSNKVTEKGKDVELRCDPISGHTALYWYRQSLGQGLEFLIYFQGNSAPDKSGLPSDRFSAERTGGSVSTLTIQRTQQEDSAVYLCASSVDTSGNTIYFGEGSWLTVV.

This clonotype turned up a few times. V usage is TRBV6-5 and J usage is TRBJ2-3; D gene ambiguous. V was cut by 7 bases and J by 4 bases, with 9 bases left in between. The CDR3 consists of 12 residues. Germline V CDR1 and CDR2: MNHEY, SVGAGI. The CDR3 DNA reads TGTGCCAGCACCACTACATCAGATACGCAGTATTTT. Translation gives CASTTTSDTQYF.

Many counts were recorded for this clonotype. The V gene is TRBV5-8, the J gene TRBJ1-5; the D gene is possibly TRBD1 (6 bases). The CDR3 loop spans 13 amino acids. Trimming shortened V by 5 bases and J by 4 bases, and 10 bases separated the two germline ends. In germline, CDR1 is SGHTS, CDR2 YDEGEE. The CDR3 DNA sequence: TGTGCCAGCAGTCGGGGGGCTAATCAGCCCCAGCATTTT. Protein sequence: CASSRGANQPQHF.

The chain is built from TRBV7-9 and TRBJ1-1; D might be TRBD1 (6 bases). Germline CDR1 reads SEHNR; CDR2 reads FQNEAQ (reference sequence). This CDR3 has 15 amino acids. V lost 5 bases and J 5 bases, leaving 18 bases between the germline ends. As DNA, the CDR3 is TGTGCCAGCAGCCTCACGGGACACTCGGAAACTGAAGCTTTCTTT. This translates into CASSLTGHSETEAFF.

A few counts support this clonotype. The CDR3 region is CASSVADGSTDTQYF. DNA of the CDR3: TGTGCCAGCAGCGTAGCTGACGGGAGCACAGATACGCAGTATTTT. J is TRBJ2-3 and V is TRBV9; D is undetermined. Trimming took 0 bases from V and 0 from J, leaving 8 bases between them. In germline, CDR1 is SGDLS, CDR2 YYNGEE. The length of the CDR3 is 15 residues.

V is TRBV7-2 and J is TRBJ1-1, with D possibly matching TRBD1 (5 bases). V was cut by 5 bases and J by 6 bases, with 19 bases left in between. This CDR3 spans 15 amino acids. Germline V gene data show CDR1 as SGHTA and CDR2 as FQGNSA. The CDR3 DNA follows: TGTGCCAGCAGCCCCCGGGCCAGTGTGGGGCCTGAAGCTTTCTTT. Protein: CASSPRASVGPEAFF.

This clonotype was counted only a few times. The junction departs from germline at one end; a sequencing error may be responsible. The gene calls are TRBV7-7 and TRBJ2-5; 8 positions agree with TRBD1. The length of the CDR3 is 14 residues. Germline CDR1 and CDR2: SSHAT and FNYEAQ (reference sequence). Written as DNA, the CDR3 is TGTGCTAGCAGCTTCGGGACAGGACCAGAGACCCAGTACTTC. Translating gives CASSFGTGPETQYF.

This clonotype was seen repeatedly, ten times or more. The chain couples TRBV20-1 to TRBJ1-1; TRBD1 agrees at 10 bases. Per germline, CDR1 DFQATT and CDR2 SNEGSKA (reference sequence). The ends lost 1 base at V and 3 bases at J; junction bases unmatched: 2. The CDR3 has 14 residues. The CDR3 sequence is CSARGDRGDTEAFF. Here the CDR3 DNA reads TGCAGTGCTAGAGGGGACAGGGGCGACACTGAAGCTTTCTTT.

This clonotype was picked up many times. The rearrangement links TRBV6-5 to TRBJ1-2, with no clear D. In germline, CDR1 is MNHEY, CDR2 SVGAGI. This CDR3 contains 14 residues. The V gene lost 5 bases and the J gene lost 4 bases, with 14 bases spanning the gap. CDR3 DNA: TGTGCCAGCAGTAACCGCCCTACGGGCTATGGCTACACCTTC. Residues: CASSNRPTGYGYTF.

This clonotype was counted between two and nine times. The chain couples TRBV28 to TRBJ2-3, with 10 bases aligning to TRBD1. The CDR3 extends over 14 amino acids. Per the germline V gene, CDR1 is MDHEN and CDR2 is SYDVKM. V was clipped by 4 bases and J by 4 bases; unmatched bases: 2. The CDR3 region is CASSSGQGADTQYF. DNA of the CDR3: TGTGCCAGCAGTTCAGGACAGGGGGCAGATACGCAGTATTTT.

V gene TRBV6-1 combines with J gene TRBJ2-2; either TRBD1 or TRBD2 may supply D (5 bases each). This CDR3 is built from 18 residues. V was pared by 5 bases and J by 7 bases, with 26 bases between. From germline, CDR1 is MNHNS and CDR2 SASEGT. This chain's CDR3 is CASSLRASGANDGGELFF. The CDR3, as DNA: TGTGCCAGCAGTTTACGGGCGTCCGGGGCCAATGATGGCGGGGAGCTGTTTTTT.